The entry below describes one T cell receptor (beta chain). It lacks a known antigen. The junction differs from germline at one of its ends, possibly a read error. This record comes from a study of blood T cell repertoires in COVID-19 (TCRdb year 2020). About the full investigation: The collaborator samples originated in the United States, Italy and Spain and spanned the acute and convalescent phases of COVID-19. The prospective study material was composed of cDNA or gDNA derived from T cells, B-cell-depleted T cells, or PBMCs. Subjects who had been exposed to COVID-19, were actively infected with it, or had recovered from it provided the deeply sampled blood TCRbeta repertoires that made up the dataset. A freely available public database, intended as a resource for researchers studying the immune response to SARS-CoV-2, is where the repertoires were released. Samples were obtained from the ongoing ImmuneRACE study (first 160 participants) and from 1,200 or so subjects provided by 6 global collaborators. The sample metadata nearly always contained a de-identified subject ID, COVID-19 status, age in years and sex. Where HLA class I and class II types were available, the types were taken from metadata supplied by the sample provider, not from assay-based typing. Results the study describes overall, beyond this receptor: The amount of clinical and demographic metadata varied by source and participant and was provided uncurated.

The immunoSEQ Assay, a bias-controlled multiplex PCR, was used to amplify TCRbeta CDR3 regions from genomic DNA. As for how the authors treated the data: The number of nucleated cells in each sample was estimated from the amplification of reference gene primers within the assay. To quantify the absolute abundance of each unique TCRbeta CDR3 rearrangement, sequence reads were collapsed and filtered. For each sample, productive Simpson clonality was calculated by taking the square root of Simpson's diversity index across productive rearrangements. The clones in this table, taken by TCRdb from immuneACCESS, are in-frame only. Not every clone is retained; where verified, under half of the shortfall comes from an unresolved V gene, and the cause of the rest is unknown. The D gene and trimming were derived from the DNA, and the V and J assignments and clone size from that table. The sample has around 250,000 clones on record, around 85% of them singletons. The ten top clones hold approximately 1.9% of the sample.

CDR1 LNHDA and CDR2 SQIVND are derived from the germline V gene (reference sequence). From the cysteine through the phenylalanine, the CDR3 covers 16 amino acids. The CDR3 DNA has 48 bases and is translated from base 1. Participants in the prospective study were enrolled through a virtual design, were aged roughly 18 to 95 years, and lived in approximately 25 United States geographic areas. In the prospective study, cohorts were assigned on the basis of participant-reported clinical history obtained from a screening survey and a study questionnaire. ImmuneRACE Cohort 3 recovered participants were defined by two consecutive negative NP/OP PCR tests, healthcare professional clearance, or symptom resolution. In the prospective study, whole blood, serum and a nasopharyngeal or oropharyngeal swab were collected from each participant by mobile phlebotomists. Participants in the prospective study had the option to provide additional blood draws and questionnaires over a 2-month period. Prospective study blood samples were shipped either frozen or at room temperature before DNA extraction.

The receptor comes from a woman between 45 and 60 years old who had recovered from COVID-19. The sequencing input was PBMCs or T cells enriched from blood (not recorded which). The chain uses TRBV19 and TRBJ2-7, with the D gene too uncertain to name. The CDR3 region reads CASSIDLETHSYEHYF. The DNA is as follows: TGTGCCAGTAGTATAGATCTTGAGACACACTCCTACGAGCATTACTTC.